There are many counts of the clone carrying this TCR beta chain. This sample's TCRbeta library carried unique molecular identifier barcodes. TCRdb reprocessed the PCR reads with MiXCR, giving one entry per CDR3 protein. The top ten clones hold around 14% of a sample with roughly 190,000 distinct CDR3 sequences, just over 14% of them seen once. These data are taken from a study of T-cell reconstitution after alpha-beta-depleted transplantation in children. V lost 8 bases and J lost 6, with 20 bases in between. Germline lookup yields CDR1 DFQATT and CDR2 SNEGSKA (reference sequence). CDR3 length equals 13 residues.

This chain uses TRBV20-1 with TRBJ2-7; the D gene is possibly TRBD1 (6 bases). The clonotype was recovered from a human donor who donated a stem cell graft to a child with acute lymphoblastic leukemia. The sample was PBMCs from the stem cell graft donor, taken from the stem cell graft. CDR3: CSPKTGRKGEQYF. The CDR3, as DNA: TGCAGTCCTAAAACAGGGAGAAAGGGCGAGCAGTACTTC.